This T cell receptor (beta chain) was captured by sequencing in a study of T cells in Graves' hyperthyroidism and ophthalmopathy. Ophthalmopathy patients had Clinical Activity Score at least 3, NOSPECS grade at least 4, duration under 3 months. 10 ml of fresh peripheral blood supplied the PBMCs. From RNA transcripts, TCR beta CDR3 regions were amplified. The HTBI primer set drove a first-round RT-PCR of the TCR CDR3. Using its own MiXCR run on the multiplex PCR reads, TCRdb lists one record per CDR3 protein. The sample has around 300,000 distinct CDR3 sequences, approximately 18% seen once; the top ten hold 35% to 40%. With V trimmed by 2 bases and J by 4 bases, 5 bases remained unmatched. This CDR3 is built from 15 residues. This clonotype was observed many times.

The receptor comes from a middle-aged man with Graves' ophthalmopathy. The chain is built from TRBV12-3 or TRBV12-4 and TRBJ2-1, with 7 bases matching TRBD2. The specimen sequenced was blood. The CDR3 DNA is TGTGCCAGCAGTTTAAGGGCTAGCGGTTACAATGAGCAGTTCTTC. Translating gives CASSLRASGYNEQFF.